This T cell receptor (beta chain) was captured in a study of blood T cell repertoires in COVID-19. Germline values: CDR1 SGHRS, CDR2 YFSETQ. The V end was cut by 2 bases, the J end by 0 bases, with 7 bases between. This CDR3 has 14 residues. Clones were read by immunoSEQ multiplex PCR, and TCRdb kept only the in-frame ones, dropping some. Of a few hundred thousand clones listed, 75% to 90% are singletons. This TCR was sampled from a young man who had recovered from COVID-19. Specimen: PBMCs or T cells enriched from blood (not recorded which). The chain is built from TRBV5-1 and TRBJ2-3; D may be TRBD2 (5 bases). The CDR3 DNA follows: TGCGCCAGCAGCTTTCCGGGGAGCACAGATACGCAGTATTTT. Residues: CASSFPGSTDTQYF.